This TCR beta chain was captured by sequencing in a study of somatic mutations in cytotoxic T cells in rheumatoid arthritis. Broader study findings: A largest CD8+ clone above 20% of CD8+ cells occurred in about an eighth of the roughly 60 patients.

Germline V gene sequence: CDR1 SNHLY, CDR2 FYNNEI. The CDR3 contains 15 residues. The V end lost 1 base, the J end lost 4 bases, and 13 bases lay between the germline ends. Notes on this clone: Its specificity is not known.

The protocol was immunoSEQ multiplex PCR, while the TCRdb copy is restricted to in-frame clones and leaves out a portion. The repertoire holds more than 9,500 clones, roughly four fifths seen once, with 11% to 15% in the top ten. The V and J genes are TRBV2 and TRBJ1-2; D might be TRBD1 (5 bases). The sequence derives from a woman aged 60-75 years in good health. Material: CD8+ T cells sorted from blood. CDR3 in DNA: TGTGCCAGCAGTGAAGGGACATGGTCCATCTATGGCTACACCTTC. It translates to CASSEGTWSIYGYTF.